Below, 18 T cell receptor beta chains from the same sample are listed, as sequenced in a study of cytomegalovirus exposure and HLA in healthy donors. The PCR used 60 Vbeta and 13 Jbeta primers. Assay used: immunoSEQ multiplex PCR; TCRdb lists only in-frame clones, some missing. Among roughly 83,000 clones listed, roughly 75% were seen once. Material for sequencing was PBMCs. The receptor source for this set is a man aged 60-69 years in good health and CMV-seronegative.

For the CDR3, the DNA is TGTGCCAGCACCCCCCGGGGTAGCGGGGGGTCCGATGAGCAGTTCTTC. As protein: CASTPRGSGGSDEQFF. The rearrangement joins TRBV6-6 to TRBJ2-1; 10 bases match TRBD2. V lost 7 bases to trimming and J lost 8 bases; unmatched junction nucleotides: 14. CDR1 is MNHNY, CDR2 SVGAGI, per germline (reference sequence). The CDR3 runs 16 residues.

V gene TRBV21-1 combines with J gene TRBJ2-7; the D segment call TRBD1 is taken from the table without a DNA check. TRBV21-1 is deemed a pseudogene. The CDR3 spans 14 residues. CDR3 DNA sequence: TGTGCCAGCAGCAAGGGGGCCCCAACGGGCGAGCAGTACTTC. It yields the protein CASSKGAPTGEQYF.

CDR3 sequence reads: CSVEEPRGTEQFF. Here the CDR3 DNA reads TGCAGCGTTGAAGAACCTAGGGGTACTGAGCAGTTCTTC. The chain employs TRBV29-1 and TRBJ2-1; the D gene is possibly TRBD1 (5 bases). Trimming shortened V by 0 bases and J by 9 bases, and 12 bases separated the two germline ends. Per the germline V gene, CDR1 is SQVTM and CDR2 is ANQGSEA. CDR3 length: 13 residues.

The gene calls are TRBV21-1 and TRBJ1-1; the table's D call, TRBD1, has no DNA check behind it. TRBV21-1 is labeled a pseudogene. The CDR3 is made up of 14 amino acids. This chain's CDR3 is CASLTPGNFPEAFF. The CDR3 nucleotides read TGTGCCAGCCTGACTCCAGGGAATTTCCCTGAAGCTTTCTTT.

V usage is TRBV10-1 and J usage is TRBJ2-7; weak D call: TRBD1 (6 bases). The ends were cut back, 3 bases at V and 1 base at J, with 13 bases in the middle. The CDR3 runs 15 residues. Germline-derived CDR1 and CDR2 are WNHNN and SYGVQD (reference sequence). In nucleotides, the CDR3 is TGCGCCAGCAGTGAACAGTCTACAGGGTCCTACGAGCAGTACTTC. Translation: CASSEQSTGSYEQYF.

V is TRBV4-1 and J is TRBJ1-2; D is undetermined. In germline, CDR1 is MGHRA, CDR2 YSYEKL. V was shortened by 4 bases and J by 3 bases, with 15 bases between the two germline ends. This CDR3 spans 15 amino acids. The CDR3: CASSPTVEAYYGYTF. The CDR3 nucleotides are TGCGCCAGCAGCCCAACCGTGGAGGCCTACTATGGCTACACCTTC.

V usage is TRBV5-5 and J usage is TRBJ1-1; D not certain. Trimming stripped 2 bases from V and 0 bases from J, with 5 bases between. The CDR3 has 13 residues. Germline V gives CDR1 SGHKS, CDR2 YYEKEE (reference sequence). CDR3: CASSFSLNTEAFF. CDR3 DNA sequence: TGTGCCAGCAGCTTTTCCTTGAACACTGAAGCTTTCTTT. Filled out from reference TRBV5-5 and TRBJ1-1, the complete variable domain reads DAGVTQSPTHLIKTRGQQVTLRCSPISGHKSVSWYQQVLGQGPQFIFQYYEKEERGRGNFPDRFSARQFPNYSSELNVNALLLGDSALYLCASSFSLNTEAFFGQGTRLTVV.

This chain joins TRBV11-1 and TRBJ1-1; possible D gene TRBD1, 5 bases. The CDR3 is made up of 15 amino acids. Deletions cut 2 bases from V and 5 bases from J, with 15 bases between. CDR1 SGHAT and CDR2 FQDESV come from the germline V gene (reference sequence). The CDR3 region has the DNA TGTGCCAGCAGCTTATATGGGGCTAGGATAACTGAAGCTTTCTTT. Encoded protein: CASSLYGARITEAFF. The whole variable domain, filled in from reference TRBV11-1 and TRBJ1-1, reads EAEVAQSPRYKITEKSQAVAFWCDPISGHATLYWYRQILGQGPELLVQFQDESVVDDSQLPKDRFSAERLKGVDSTLKIQPAELGDSAMYLCASSLYGARITEAFFGQGTRLTVV.

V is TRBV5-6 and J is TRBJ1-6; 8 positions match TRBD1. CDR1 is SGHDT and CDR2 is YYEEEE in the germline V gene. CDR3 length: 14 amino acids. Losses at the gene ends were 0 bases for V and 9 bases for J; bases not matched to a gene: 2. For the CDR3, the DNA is TGTGCCAGCAGCTTGGGACAGGGGAGTTCACCCCTCCACTTT. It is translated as CASSLGQGSSPLHF.

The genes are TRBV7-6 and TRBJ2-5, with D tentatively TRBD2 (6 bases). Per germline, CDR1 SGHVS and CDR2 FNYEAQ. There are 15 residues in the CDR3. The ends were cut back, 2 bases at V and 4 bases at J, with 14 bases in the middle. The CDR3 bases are TGTGCCAGCAGCTTAATCGGGGGAGGCAGAGAGACCCAGTACTTC. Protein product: CASSLIGGGRETQYF. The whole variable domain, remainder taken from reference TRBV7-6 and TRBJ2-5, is GAGVSQSPRYKVTKRGQDVALRCDPISGHVSLYWYRQALGQGPEFLTYFNYEAQQDKSGLPNDRFSAERPEGSISTLTIQRTEQRDSAMYRCASSLIGGGRETQYFGPGTRLLVL.

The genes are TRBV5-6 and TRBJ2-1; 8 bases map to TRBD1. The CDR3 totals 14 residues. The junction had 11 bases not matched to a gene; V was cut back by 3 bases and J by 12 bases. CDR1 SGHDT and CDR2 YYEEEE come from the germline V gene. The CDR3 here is CASSSTGTGLGQFF. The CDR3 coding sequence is TGTGCCAGCAGCTCCACCGGGACAGGATTGGGGCAGTTCTTC.

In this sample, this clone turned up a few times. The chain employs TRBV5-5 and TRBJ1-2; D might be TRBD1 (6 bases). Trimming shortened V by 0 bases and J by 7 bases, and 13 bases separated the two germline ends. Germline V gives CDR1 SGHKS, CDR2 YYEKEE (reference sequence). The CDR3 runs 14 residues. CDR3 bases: TGTGCCAGCAGCTTGGCCCGGGGGGCGGGTGGCTACACCTTC. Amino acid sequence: CASSLARGAGGYTF.

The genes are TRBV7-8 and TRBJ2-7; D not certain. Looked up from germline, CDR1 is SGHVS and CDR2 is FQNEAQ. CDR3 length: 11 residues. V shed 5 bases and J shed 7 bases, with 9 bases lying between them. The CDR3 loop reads CASSPSREQYF. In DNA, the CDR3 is TGTGCCAGCAGCCCTAGTCGGGAGCAGTACTTC.

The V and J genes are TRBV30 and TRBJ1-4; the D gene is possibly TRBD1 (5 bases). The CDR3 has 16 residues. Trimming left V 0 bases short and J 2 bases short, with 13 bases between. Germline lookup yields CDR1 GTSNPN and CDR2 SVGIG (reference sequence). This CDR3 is CAWSVPGLTTNEKLFF. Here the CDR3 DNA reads TGTGCCTGGAGTGTACCAGGGTTGACTACTAATGAAAAACTGTTTTTT.

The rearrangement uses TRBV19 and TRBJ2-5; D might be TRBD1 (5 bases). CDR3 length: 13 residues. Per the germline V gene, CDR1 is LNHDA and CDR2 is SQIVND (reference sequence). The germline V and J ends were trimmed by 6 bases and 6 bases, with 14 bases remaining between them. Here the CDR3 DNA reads TGTGCCAGTAGGTACAGCCAGGGTCAGACCCAGTACTTC. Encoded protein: CASRYSQGQTQYF.

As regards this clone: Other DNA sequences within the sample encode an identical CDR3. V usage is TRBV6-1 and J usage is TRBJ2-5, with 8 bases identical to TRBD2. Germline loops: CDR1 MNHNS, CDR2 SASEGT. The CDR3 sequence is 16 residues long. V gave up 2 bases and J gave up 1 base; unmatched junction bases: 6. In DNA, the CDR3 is TGTGCCAGCAGTGAATTAGGCGGGGGGCCCCAAGAGACCCAGTACTTC. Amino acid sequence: CASSELGGGPQETQYF.

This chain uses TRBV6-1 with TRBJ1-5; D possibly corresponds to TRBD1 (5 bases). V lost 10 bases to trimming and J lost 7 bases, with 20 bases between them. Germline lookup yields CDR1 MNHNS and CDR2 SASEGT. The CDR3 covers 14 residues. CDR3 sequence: CATAAGNLDQPQHF. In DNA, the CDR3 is TGTGCCACCGCAGCAGGGAACCTGGACCAGCCCCAGCATTTT.

CDR3 coding DNA: TGTGCCAGCTCGGCCAGCGGCGGGCAAGAGACCCAGTACTTC. This codes for CASSASGGQETQYF. The chain joins TRBV18 to TRBJ2-5; weak D call: TRBD2 (5 bases). The CDR3 totals 14 residues. Germline V gene sequence: CDR1 KGHSH, CDR2 LQKENI. The ends were cut back, 6 bases at V and 2 bases at J, with 13 bases in the middle. Drawing the rest from reference TRBV18 and TRBJ2-5, the complete variable domain is NAGVMQNPRHLVRRRGQEARLRCSPMKGHSHVYWYRQLPEEGLKFMVYLQKENIIDESGMPKERFSAEFPKEGPSILRIQQVVRGDSAAYFCASSASGGQETQYFGPGTRLLVL.